A selection of T cell receptor beta chains follows, all from one sample in a study of blood T cell repertoires in COVID-19. TCRdb's table, derived via immunoSEQ multiplex PCR, lists solely in-frame clones and lacks some. The table lists around 200,000 clones, roughly 80% of them singletons. The sequencing input was peripheral blood. The receptor set was obtained from a woman of 80 years or more with acute or convalescent COVID-19. Each CDR3 is given with its conserved first and last residue. A D gene is named only where the DNA matches it firmly. Size is omitted from some rows. Given values are once, few, many or a class for expanded clones.

CDR3 protein: CASSPGPDTQYF
CDR3 DNA: TGTGCCAGCTCTCCAGGGCCAGATACGCAGTATTTT
V gene: TRBV2
D gene: NA
J gene: TRBJ2-3
clone size: NA

CDR3 protein: CASSPSGGAGDEQFF
CDR3 DNA: TGCGCCAGCAGCCCTAGCGGGGGGGCAGGAGATGAGCAGTTCTTC
V gene: TRBV5-1
D gene: TRBD2
J gene: TRBJ2-1
clone size: once

CDR3 protein: CASSSEGHILETQYF
CDR3 DNA: TGCGCCAGCAGCTCAGAGGGACACATCTTAGAGACCCAGTACTTC
V gene: TRBV5-1
D gene: NA
J gene: TRBJ2-5
clone size: NA

CDR3 protein: CATGQGEGETQYF
CDR3 DNA: TGTGCCACAGGACAGGGGGAGGGAGAGACCCAGTACTTC
V gene: TRBV10-3
D gene: TRBD1
J gene: TRBJ2-5
clone size: NA

CDR3 protein: CASSSQGRRTEAFF
CDR3 DNA: TGTGCCAGCAGCTCGCAGGGGCGGAGAACTGAAGCTTTCTTT
V gene: TRBV7-2
D gene: NA
J gene: TRBJ1-1
clone size: few

CDR3 protein: CASSPDGLGALHF
CDR3 DNA: TGTGCCAGCAGCCCCGACGGTTTAGGAGCCCTCCACTTT
V gene: TRBV3-1/TRBV3-2
D gene: NA
J gene: TRBJ1-6
clone size: NA

CDR3 protein: CASSQGGNSGANVLTF
CDR3 DNA: TGTGCCAGTAGCCAGGGTGGGAACTCTGGGGCCAACGTCCTGACTTTC
V gene: TRBV19
D gene: NA
J gene: TRBJ2-6
clone size: NA

CDR3 protein: CASSVTGTQVEAFF
CDR3 DNA: TGTGCCAGTAGTGTAACCGGGACACAGGTTGAAGCTTTCTTT
V gene: TRBV19
D gene: NA
J gene: TRBJ1-1
clone size: NA

CDR3 protein: CATSDSVQTLQYNEQFF
CDR3 DNA: TGTGCCACCAGTGACTCCGTCCAGACACTCCAATACAATGAGCAGTTCTTC
V gene: TRBV24-1
D gene: NA
J gene: TRBJ2-1
clone size: NA

CDR3 protein: CASSLLGQPPNTGELFF
CDR3 DNA: TGTGCCAGCAGCCTTCTGGGACAACCGCCGAACACCGGGGAGCTGTTTTTT
V gene: TRBV3-1/TRBV3-2
D gene: NA
J gene: TRBJ2-2
clone size: few

CDR3 protein: CATTPGDSYTEAFF
CDR3 DNA: TGTGCCACCACGCCCGGGGACAGCTACACTGAAGCTTTCTTT
V gene: TRBV24-1
D gene: TRBD1
J gene: TRBJ1-1
clone size: NA

CDR3 protein: CASSPLAGGGTQYF
CDR3 DNA: TGTGCCAGCAGCCCGCTGGCTGGAGGAGGAACGCAGTATTTT
V gene: TRBV6-2/TRBV6-3
D gene: NA
J gene: TRBJ2-3
clone size: once

CDR3 protein: CASSHEQGEPETQYF
CDR3 DNA: TGTGCCAGCAGCCACGAACAGGGGGAACCGGAGACCCAGTACTTC
V gene: TRBV4-2
D gene: TRBD1
J gene: TRBJ2-5
clone size: NA

CDR3 protein: CASSLRTGTNTEAFF
CDR3 DNA: TGTGCCAGCAGCTTACGGACAGGGACTAACACTGAAGCTTTCTTT
V gene: TRBV7-8
D gene: TRBD1
J gene: TRBJ1-1
clone size: NA

CDR3 protein: CASSSTSTDTQYF
CDR3 DNA: TGCGCCAGCAGCTCGACTAGCACAGATACGCAGTATTTT
V gene: TRBV5-1
D gene: NA
J gene: TRBJ2-3
clone size: NA

CDR3 protein: CAWSVLRGVGQPQHF
CDR3 DNA: TGTGCCTGGAGTGTCTTGCGGGGCGTCGGTCAGCCCCAGCATTTT
V gene: TRBV30
D gene: NA
J gene: TRBJ1-5
clone size: NA

CDR3 protein: CASSLAGQGEVNSPLHF
CDR3 DNA: TGTGCCAGCAGCTTGGCCGGACAGGGGGAAGTCAATTCACCCCTCCACTTT
V gene: TRBV5-6
D gene: TRBD1
J gene: TRBJ1-6
clone size: NA

CDR3 protein: CASSGRGTIYF
CDR3 DNA: TGTGCCAGCAGCGGCCGGGGCACCATATATTTT
V gene: TRBV12-3/TRBV12-4
D gene: NA
J gene: TRBJ1-3
clone size: NA

CDR3 protein: CASSTQGQGVRSPLHF
CDR3 DNA: TGTGCCAGCAGCACCCAGGGACAGGGGGTTCGTTCACCCCTCCACTTT
V gene: TRBV7-2
D gene: TRBD1
J gene: TRBJ1-6
clone size: NA

CDR3 protein: CASSKQGNQPQHF
CDR3 DNA: TGTGCCAGCAGCAAACAGGGGAATCAGCCCCAGCATTTT
V gene: TRBV3-1/TRBV3-2
D gene: TRBD1
J gene: TRBJ1-5
clone size: once

CDR3 protein: CASSYAGQVVYGYTF
CDR3 DNA: TGTGCCAGCAGTTACGCGGGACAGGTCGTCTATGGCTACACCTTC
V gene: TRBV6-2/TRBV6-3
D gene: TRBD1
J gene: TRBJ1-2
clone size: NA

CDR3 protein: CASSLPGAGTGELFF
CDR3 DNA: TGCGCCAGCAGCTTGCCAGGGGCTGGCACCGGGGAGCTGTTTTTT
V gene: TRBV5-1
D gene: NA
J gene: TRBJ2-2
clone size: NA

CDR3 protein: CASSDPSGSSYEQYF
CDR3 DNA: TGTGCCAGCAGCGACCCTAGCGGGAGCTCCTACGAGCAGTACTTC
V gene: TRBV2
D gene: TRBD2
J gene: TRBJ2-7
clone size: NA

CDR3 protein: CASRSLLDSPLHF
CDR3 DNA: TGTGCCAGCAGAAGCCTTCTCGATTCACCCCTCCACTTT
V gene: TRBV3-1/TRBV3-2
D gene: NA
J gene: TRBJ1-6
clone size: NA

CDR3 protein: CASSQDTGLNYNSPLHF
CDR3 DNA: TGCGCCAGCAGCCAAGACACAGGGTTAAACTATAATTCACCCCTCCACTTT
V gene: TRBV4-1
D gene: NA
J gene: TRBJ1-6
clone size: NA

CDR3 protein: CASSEDRGRVTEAFF
CDR3 DNA: TGTGCCAGCTCAGAGGACAGGGGGCGTGTCACTGAAGCTTTCTTT
V gene: TRBV18
D gene: TRBD1
J gene: TRBJ1-1
clone size: NA

CDR3 protein: CASTSSSGRTGELFF
CDR3 DNA: TGTGCCAGCACCTCGTCGAGCGGGAGAACCGGGGAGCTGTTTTTT
V gene: TRBV3-1/TRBV3-2
D gene: TRBD2
J gene: TRBJ2-2
clone size: NA

CDR3 protein: CASSWGTSGSQETQYF
CDR3 DNA: TGCGCCAGCAGCTGGGGGACTAGCGGAAGCCAAGAGACCCAGTACTTC
V gene: TRBV5-1
D gene: TRBD2
J gene: TRBJ2-5
clone size: NA

CDR3 protein: CAWRKDRGYTEAFF
CDR3 DNA: TGTGCCTGGAGGAAAGACAGGGGTTACACTGAAGCTTTCTTT
V gene: TRBV30
D gene: TRBD1
J gene: TRBJ1-1
clone size: few

CDR3 protein: CASSLKDGAGGGVVGAFF
CDR3 DNA: TGTGCCAGCAGCCTCAAGGACGGAGCTGGAGGTGGGGTGGTCGGAGCTTTCTTT
V gene: TRBV11-2
D gene: NA
J gene: TRBJ1-1
clone size: NA